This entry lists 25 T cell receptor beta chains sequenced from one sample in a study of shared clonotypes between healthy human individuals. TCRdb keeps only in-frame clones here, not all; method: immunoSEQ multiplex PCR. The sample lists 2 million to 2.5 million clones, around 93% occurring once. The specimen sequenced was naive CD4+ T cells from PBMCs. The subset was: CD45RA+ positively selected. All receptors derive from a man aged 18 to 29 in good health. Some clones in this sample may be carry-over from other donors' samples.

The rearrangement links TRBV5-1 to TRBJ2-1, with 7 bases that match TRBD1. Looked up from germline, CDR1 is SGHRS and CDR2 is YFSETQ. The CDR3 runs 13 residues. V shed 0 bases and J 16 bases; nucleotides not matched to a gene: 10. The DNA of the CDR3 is TGCGCCAGCAGCTTGGGGACCGACAGGGTTTATTTCTTC. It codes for CASSLGTDRVYFF.

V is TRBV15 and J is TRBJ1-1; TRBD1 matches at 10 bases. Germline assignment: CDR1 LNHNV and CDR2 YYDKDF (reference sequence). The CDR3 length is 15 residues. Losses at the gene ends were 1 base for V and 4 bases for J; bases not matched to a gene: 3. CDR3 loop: CATSRGTGGTTEAFF. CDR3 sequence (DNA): TGTGCCACCAGCAGAGGGACAGGGGGGACCACTGAAGCTTTCTTT.

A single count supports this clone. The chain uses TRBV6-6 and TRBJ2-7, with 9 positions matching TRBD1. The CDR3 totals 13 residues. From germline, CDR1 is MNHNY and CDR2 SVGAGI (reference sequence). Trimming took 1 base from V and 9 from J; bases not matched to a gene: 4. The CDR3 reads CASSYLTGGWQYF. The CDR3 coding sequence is TGTGCCAGCAGTTACTTGACAGGGGGATGGCAGTACTTC.

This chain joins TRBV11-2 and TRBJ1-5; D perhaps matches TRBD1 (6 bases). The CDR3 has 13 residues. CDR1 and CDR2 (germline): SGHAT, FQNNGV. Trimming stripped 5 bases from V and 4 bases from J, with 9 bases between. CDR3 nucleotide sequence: TGTGCCAGCAGCCACGGACAGAATCAGCCCCAGCATTTT. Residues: CASSHGQNQPQHF.

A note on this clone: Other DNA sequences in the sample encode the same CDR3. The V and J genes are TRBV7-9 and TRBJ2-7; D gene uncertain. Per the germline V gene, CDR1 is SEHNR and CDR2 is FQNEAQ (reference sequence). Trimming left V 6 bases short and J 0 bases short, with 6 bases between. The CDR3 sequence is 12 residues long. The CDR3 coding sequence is TGTGCCAGCAGTTTAAGCTCCTACGAGCAGTACTTC. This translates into CASSLSSYEQYF.

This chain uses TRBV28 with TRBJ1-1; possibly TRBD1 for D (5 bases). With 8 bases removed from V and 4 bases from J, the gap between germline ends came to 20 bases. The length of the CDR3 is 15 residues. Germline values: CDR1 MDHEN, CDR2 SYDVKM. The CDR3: CASGSFFGGPTEAFF. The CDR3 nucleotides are TGTGCCAGCGGATCCTTTTTTGGGGGACCCACTGAAGCTTTCTTT.

CDR3 region: CSVESVSYEQYF. Written as DNA, the CDR3 is TGCAGCGTTGAATCAGTTAGCTACGAGCAGTACTTC. The chain combines TRBV29-1 with TRBJ2-7; D uncertain. This CDR3 comprises 12 residues. The V gene lost 2 bases and the J gene lost 3 bases, with 8 bases spanning the gap. Per the germline V gene, CDR1 is SQVTM and CDR2 is ANQGSEA.

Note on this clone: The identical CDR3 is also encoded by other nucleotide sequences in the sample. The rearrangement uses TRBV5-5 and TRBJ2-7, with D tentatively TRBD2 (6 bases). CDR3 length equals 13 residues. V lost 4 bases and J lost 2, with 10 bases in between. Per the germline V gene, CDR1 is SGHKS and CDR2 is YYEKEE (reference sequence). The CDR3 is CASSPSGAYEQYF. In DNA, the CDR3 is TGTGCCAGCAGCCCTTCGGGAGCCTACGAGCAGTACTTC.

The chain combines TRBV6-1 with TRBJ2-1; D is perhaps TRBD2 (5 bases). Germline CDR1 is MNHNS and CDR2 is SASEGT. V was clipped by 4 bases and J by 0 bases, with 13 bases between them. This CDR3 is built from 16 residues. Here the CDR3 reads CASSAERSSSYNEQFF. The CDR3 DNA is TGTGCCAGCAGTGCCGAGCGGAGCAGCTCCTACAATGAGCAGTTCTTC.

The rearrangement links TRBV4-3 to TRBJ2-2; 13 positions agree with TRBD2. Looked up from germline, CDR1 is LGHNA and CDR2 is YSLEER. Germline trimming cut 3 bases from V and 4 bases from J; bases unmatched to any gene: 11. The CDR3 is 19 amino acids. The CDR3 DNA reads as TGCGCCAGCAGCCAGAAGGTACTAGCGGGAGGGCCGAGCACCGGGGAGCTGTTTTTT. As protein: CASSQKVLAGGPSTGELFF.

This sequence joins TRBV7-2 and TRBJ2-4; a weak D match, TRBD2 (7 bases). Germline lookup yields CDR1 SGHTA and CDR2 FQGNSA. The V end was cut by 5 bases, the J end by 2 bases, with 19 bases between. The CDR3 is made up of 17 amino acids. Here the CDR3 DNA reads TGTGCCAGCAGCGCGAGAGGAGGGGGAGGGACCAAAAACATTCAGTACTTC. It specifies CASSARGGGGTKNIQYF. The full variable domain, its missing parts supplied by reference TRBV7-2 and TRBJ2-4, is GAGVSQSPSNKVTEKGKDVELRCDPISGHTALYWYRQSLGQGLEFLIYFQGNSAPDKSGLPSDRFSAERTGGSVSTLTIQRTQQEDSAVYLCASSARGGGGTKNIQYFGAGTRLSVL.

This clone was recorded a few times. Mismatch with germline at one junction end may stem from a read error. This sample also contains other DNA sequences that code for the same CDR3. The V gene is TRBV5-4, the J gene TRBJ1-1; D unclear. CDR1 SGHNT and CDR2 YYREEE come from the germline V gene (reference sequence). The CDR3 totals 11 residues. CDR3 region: CASSLNTEAFF. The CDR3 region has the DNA TGTGCCAGCAGCTTGAACACAGAAGCTTTCTTT.

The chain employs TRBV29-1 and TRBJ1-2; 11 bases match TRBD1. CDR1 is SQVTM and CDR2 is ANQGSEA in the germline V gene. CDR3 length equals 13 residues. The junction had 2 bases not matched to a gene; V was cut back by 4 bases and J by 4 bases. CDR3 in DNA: TGCAGCGTTGGGACAGGGGGCATCTATGGCTACACCTTC. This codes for CSVGTGGIYGYTF.

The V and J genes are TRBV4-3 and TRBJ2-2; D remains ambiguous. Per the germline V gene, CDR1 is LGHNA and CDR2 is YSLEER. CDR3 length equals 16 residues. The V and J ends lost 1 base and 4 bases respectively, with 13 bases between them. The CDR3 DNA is TGCGCCAGCAGCCAAGGGGCAGGCCATAGCACCGGGGAGCTGTTTTTT. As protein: CASSQGAGHSTGELFF.

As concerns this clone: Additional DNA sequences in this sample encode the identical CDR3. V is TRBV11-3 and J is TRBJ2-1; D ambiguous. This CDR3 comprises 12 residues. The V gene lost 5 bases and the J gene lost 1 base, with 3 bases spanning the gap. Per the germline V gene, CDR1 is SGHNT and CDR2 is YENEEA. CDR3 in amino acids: CASSRSYNEQFF. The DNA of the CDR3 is TGTGCCAGCAGCCGATCCTACAATGAGCAGTTCTTC.

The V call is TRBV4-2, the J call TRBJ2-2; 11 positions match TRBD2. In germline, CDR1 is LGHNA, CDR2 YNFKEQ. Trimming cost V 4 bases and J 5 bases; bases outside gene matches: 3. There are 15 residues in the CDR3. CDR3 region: CASSPTSGVTGELFF. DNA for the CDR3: TGTGCCAGCAGCCCGACTAGCGGGGTAACCGGGGAGCTGTTTTTT.

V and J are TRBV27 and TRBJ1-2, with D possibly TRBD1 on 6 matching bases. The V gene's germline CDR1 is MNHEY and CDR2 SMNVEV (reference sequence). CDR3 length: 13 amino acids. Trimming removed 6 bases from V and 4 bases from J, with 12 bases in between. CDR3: CASRLTGIYGYTF. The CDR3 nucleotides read TGTGCCAGCAGGCTAACAGGGATCTATGGCTACACCTTC.

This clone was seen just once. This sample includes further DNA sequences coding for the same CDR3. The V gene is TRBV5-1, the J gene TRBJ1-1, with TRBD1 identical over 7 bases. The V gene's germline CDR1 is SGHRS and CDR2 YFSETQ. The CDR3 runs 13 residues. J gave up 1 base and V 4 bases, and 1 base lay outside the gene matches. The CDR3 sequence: CASSRTGNTEAFF. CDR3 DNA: TGCGCCAGCAGCCGGACAGGGAACACTGAAGCTTTCTTT. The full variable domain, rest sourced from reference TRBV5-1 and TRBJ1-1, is KAGVTQTPRYLIKTRGQQVTLSCSPISGHRSVSWYQQTPGQGLQFLFEYFSETQRNKGNFPGRFSGRQFSNSRSEMNVSTLELGDSALYLCASSRTGNTEAFFGQGTRLTVV.

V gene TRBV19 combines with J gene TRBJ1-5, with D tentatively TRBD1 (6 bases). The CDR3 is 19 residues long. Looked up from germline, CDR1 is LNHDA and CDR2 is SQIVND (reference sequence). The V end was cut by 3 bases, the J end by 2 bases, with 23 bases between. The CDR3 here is CASSIGGQAPPRGNQPQHF. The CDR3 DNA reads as TGTGCCAGTAGTATCGGGGGGCAGGCACCCCCAAGGGGCAATCAGCCCCAGCATTTT.

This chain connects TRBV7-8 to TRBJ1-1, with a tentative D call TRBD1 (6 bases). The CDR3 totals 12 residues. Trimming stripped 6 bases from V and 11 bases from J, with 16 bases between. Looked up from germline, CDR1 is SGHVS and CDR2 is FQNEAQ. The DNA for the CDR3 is TGTGCCAGCAGGGGACAAACGGGGGTCGCTTTCTTT. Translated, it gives CASRGQTGVAFF.

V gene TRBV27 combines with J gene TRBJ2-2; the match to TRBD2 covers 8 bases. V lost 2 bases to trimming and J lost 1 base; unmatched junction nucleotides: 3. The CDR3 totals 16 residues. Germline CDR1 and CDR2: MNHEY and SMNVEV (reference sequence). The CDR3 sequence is CASSLGSGRNTGELFF. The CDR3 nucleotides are TGTGCCAGCAGTTTAGGGAGCGGGAGGAACACCGGGGAGCTGTTTTTT.

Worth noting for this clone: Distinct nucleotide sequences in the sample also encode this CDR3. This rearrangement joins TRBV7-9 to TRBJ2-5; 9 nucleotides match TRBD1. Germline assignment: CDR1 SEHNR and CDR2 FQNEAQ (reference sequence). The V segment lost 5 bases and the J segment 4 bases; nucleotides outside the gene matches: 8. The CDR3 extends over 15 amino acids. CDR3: CASSLGQGVGETQYF. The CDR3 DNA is TGTGCCAGCAGCCTGGGACAGGGAGTAGGAGAGACCCAGTACTTC.

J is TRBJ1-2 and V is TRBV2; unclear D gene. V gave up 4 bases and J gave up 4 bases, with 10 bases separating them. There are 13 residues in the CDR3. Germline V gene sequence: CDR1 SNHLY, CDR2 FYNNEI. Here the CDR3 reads CASSGEEVYGYTF. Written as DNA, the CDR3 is TGTGCCAGCAGTGGGGAGGAAGTCTATGGCTACACCTTC. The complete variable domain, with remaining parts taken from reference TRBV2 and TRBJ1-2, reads EPEVTQTPSHQVTQMGQEVILRCVPISNHLYFYWYRQILGQKVEFLVSFYNNEISEKSEIFDDQFSVERPDGSNFTLKIRSTKLEDSAMYFCASSGEEVYGYTFGSGTRLTVV.

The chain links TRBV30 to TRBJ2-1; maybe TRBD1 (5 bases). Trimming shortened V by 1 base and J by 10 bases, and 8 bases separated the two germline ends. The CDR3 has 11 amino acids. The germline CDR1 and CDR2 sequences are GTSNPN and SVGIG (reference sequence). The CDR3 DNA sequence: TGTGCCTGGAGTGCCACAGGCGAGCAGTTCTTC. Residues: CAWSATGEQFF.

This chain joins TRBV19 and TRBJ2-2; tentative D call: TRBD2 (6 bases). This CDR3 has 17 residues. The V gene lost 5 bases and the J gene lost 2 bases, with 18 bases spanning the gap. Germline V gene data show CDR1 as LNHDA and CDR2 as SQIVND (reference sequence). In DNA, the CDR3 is TGTGCCAGTAGTCCCGGGTCACTAGCCGAAAACACCGGGGAGCTGTTTTTT. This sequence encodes CASSPGSLAENTGELFF.